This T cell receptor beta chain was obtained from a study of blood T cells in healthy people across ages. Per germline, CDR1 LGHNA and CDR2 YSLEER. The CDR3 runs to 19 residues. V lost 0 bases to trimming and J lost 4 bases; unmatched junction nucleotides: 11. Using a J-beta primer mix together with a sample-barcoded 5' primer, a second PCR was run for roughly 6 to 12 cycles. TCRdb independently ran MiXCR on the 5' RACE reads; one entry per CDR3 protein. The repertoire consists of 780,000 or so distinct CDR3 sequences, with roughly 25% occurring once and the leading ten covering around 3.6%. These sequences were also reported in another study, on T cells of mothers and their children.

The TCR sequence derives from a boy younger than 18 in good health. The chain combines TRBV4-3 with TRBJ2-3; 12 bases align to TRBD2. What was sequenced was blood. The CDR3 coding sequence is TGCGCCAGCAGCCAAGATCGTTGGGCTAGCGGGGGGGAAGCAGATACGCAGTATTTT. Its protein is CASSQDRWASGGEADTQYF.